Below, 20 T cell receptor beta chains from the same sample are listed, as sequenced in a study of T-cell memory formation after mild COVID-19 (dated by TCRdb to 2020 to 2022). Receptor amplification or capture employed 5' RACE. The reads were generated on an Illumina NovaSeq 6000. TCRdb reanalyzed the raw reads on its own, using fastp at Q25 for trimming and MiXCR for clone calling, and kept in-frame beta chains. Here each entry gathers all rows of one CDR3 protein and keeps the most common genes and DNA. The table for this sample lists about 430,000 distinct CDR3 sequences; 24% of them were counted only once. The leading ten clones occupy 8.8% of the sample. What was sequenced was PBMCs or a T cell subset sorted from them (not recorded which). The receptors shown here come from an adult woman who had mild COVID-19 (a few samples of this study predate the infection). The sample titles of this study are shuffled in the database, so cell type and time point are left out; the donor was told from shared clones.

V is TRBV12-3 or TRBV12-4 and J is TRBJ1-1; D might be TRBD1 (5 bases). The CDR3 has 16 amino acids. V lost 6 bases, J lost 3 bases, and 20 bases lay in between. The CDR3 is CASRDTGEARDTEAFF. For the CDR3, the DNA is TGTGCCAGCAGGGACACGGGGGAAGCGCGGGACACTGAAGCTTTCTTT.

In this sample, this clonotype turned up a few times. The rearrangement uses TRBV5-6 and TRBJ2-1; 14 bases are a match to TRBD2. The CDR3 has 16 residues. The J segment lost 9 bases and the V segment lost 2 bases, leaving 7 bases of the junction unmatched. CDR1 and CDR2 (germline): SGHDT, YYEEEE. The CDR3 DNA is TGTGCCAGCAGCTTCGGGACTAGCGGGAGCAGGGGTGAGCAGTTCTTC. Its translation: CASSFGTSGSRGEQFF.

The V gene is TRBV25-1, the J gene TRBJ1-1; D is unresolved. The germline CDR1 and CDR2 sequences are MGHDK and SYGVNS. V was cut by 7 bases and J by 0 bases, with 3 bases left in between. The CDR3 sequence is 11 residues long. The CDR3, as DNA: TGTGCCAGCATTTTGAACACTGAAGCTTTCTTT. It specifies CASILNTEAFF.

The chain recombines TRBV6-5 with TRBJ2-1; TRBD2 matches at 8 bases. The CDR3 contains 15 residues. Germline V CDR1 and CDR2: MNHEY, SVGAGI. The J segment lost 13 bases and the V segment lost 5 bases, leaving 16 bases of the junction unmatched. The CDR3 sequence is CASSPTRAGGVRQFF. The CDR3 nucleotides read TGTGCCAGCAGTCCGACTAGGGCGGGAGGTGTGAGACAGTTCTTC.

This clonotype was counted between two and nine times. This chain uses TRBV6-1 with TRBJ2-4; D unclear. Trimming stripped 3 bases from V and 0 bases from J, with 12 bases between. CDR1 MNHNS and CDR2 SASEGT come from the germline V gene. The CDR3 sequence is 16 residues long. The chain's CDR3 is CASSDTDFLAKNIQYF. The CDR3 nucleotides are TGTGCCAGCAGTGACACAGATTTCTTAGCCAAAAACATTCAGTACTTC.

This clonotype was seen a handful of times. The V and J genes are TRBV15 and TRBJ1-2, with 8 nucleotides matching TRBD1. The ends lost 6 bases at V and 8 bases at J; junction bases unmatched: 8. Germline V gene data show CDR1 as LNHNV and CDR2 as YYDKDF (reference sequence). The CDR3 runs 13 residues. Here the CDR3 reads CATRWQGARGYTF. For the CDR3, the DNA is TGTGCCACCAGGTGGCAGGGGGCGAGAGGCTACACCTTC. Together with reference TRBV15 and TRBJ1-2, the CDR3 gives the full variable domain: DAMVIQNPRYQVTQFGKPVTLSCSQTLNHNVMYWYQQKSSQAPKLLFHYYDKDFNNEADTPDNFQSRRPNTSFCFLDIRSPGLGDTAMYLCATRWQGARGYTFGSGTRLTVV.

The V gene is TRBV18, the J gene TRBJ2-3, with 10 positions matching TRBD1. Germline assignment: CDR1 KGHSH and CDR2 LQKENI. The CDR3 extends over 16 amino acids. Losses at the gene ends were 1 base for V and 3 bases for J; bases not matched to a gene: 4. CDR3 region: CASSPLRTGGTDTQYF. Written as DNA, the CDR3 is TGTGCCAGCTCACCACTCCGGACAGGGGGTACAGATACGCAGTATTTT. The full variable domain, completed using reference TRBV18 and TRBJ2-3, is NAGVMQNPRHLVRRRGQEARLRCSPMKGHSHVYWYRQLPEEGLKFMVYLQKENIIDESGMPKERFSAEFPKEGPSILRIQQVVRGDSAAYFCASSPLRTGGTDTQYFGPGTRLTVL.

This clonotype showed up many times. This chain's CDR3 is CASSLGDPYEQYF. The CDR3 DNA follows: TGTGCCAGCAGCTTAGGCGACCCCTACGAGCAGTACTTC. The gene calls are TRBV7-6 and TRBJ2-7, with D hard to call. Germline loops: CDR1 SGHVS, CDR2 FNYEAQ. The CDR3 consists of 13 residues. V was trimmed by 1 base and J by 2 bases, leaving 6 bases between them.

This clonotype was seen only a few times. The CDR3, as DNA: TGTGCCACCAGTGATTTCGAGACCAATCAGCCCCAGCATTTT. This encodes CATSDFETNQPQHF. The chain uses TRBV24-1 and TRBJ1-5; D not resolved. Per the germline V gene, CDR1 is KGHDR and CDR2 is SFDVKD. This CDR3 comprises 14 residues. With 1 base removed from V and 3 bases from J, the gap between germline ends came to 6 bases.

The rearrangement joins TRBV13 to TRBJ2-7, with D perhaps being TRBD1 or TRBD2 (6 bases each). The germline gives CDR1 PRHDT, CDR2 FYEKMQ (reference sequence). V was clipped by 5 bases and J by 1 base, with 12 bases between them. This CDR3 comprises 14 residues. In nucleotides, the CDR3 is TGTGCCAGCAGCCACGGAGGGGGGTCCTACGAGCAGTACTTC. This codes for CASSHGGGSYEQYF.

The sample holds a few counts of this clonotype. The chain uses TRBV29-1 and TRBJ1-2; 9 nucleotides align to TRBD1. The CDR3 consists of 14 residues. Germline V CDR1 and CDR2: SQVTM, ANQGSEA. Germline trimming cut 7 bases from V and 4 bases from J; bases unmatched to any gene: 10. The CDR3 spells CSAAGTGSSYGYTF. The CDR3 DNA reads TGCAGCGCCGCCGGGACAGGGAGTTCCTATGGCTACACCTTC.

The CDR3 DNA reads TGCAGCGTTGGGGACAGGGGGGTTCTCAACACTGAAGCTTTCTTT. Amino acid sequence: CSVGDRGVLNTEAFF. V and J are TRBV29-1 and TRBJ1-1; 11 bases are a match to TRBD1. Germline V gene lookup returns CDR1 SQVTM and CDR2 ANQGSEA. V trimming: 4 bases; J trimming: 2 bases; junction bases outside the gene matches: 6. The CDR3 has 15 residues.

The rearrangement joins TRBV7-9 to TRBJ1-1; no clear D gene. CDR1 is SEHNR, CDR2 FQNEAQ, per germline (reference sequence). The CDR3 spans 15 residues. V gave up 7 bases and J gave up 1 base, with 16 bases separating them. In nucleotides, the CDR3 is TGTGCCAGCACCATCCTCGGATCATCGAACACTGAAGCTTTCTTT. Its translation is CASTILGSSNTEAFF.

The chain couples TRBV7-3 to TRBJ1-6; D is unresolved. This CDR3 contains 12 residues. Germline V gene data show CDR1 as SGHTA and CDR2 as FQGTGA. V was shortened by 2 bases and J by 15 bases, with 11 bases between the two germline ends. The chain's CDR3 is CASSLEGGLLHF. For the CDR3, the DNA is TGTGCCAGCAGCTTAGAGGGAGGCCTCCTCCACTTT. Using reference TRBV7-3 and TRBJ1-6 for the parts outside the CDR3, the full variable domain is GAGVSQTPSNKVTEKGKYVELRCDPISGHTALYWYRQSLGQGPEFLIYFQGTGAADDSGLPNDRFFAVRPEGSVSTLKIQRTERGDSAVYLCASSLEGGLLHFGNGTRLTVT.

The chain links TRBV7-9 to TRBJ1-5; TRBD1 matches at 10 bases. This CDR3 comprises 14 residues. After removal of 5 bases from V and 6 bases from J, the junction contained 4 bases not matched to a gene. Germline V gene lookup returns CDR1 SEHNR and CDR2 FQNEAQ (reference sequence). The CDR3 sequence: CASSPGTGAQPQHF. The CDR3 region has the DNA TGTGCCAGCAGCCCCGGGACAGGGGCTCAGCCCCAGCATTTT.

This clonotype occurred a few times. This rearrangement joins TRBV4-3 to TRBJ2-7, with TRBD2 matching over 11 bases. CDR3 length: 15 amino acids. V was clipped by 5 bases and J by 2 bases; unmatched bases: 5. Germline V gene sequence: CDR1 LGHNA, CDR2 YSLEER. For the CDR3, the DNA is TGCGCCAGCAGCATCGGGACTAGCGGCGCCTACGAGCAGTACTTC. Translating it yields CASSIGTSGAYEQYF.

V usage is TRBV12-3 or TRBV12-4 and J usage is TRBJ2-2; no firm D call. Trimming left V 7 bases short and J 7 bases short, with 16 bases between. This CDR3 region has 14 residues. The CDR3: CASTSGPGIGELFF. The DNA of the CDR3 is TGTGCCAGCACTTCCGGACCTGGAATCGGGGAGCTGTTTTTT.

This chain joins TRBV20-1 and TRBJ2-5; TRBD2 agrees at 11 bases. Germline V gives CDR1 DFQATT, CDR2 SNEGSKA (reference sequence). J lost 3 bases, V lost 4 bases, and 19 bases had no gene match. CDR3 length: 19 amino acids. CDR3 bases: TGCAGTGCTACCCCCCCTTCAGGTAGCGGGGGGGCAATGGAAGAGACCCAGTACTTC. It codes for CSATPPSGSGGAMEETQYF.

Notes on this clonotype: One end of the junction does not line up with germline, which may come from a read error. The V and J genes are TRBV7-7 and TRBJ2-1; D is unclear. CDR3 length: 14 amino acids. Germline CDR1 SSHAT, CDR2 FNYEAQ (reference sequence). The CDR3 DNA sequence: TGTGCTAGCAGCCCAAATAAAGGGCACAATGAGCAGTTCTTC. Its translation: CASSPNKGHNEQFF.

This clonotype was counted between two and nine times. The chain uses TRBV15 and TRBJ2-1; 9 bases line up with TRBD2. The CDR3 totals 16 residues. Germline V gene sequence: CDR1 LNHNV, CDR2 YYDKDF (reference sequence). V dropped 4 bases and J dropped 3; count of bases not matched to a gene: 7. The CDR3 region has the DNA TGTGCCACCAGCAACCCAGCGGGGGGCCTCTACAATGAGCAGTTCTTC. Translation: CATSNPAGGLYNEQFF.